The 24 T cell receptor beta chains presented below share a single source sample, sequenced in a study of radiotherapy plus CTLA-4 blockade in lung cancer. Clones were sequenced by immunoSEQ multiplex PCR, and TCRdb holds only the in-frame ones, with some missing. The data show under 65,000 clones, around 79% seen once. The sample consisted of peripheral blood, taken from a patient treated with radiotherapy plus ipilimumab. Receptors were obtained from a human donor with non-small cell lung cancer who had a complete response to radiotherapy plus ipilimumab.

V is TRBV10-3 and J is TRBJ2-1; D is undetermined. The CDR3 has 15 residues. The ends were cut back, 3 bases at V and 2 bases at J, with 11 bases in the middle. Looked up from germline, CDR1 is ENHRY and CDR2 is SYGVKD. The CDR3 is CAISEVVSAYNEQFF. In nucleotides, the CDR3 is TGTGCCATCAGTGAAGTAGTATCCGCCTACAATGAGCAGTTCTTC.

This chain links TRBV5-8 with TRBJ1-1; TRBD1 aligns across 8 bases. The V gene end was trimmed by 0 bases and the J gene end by 4 bases; junction bases not matched to a gene: 5. Germline assignment: CDR1 SGHTS and CDR2 YDEGEE. The CDR3 length is 15 residues. DNA for the CDR3: TGTGCCAGCAGCTTGGAGGACAGGGTGTCCACTGAAGCTTTCTTT. Its protein is CASSLEDRVSTEAFF.

This chain joins TRBV29-1 and TRBJ2-3; 16 bases align to TRBD2. With V trimmed by 5 bases and J by 6 bases, 11 bases remained unmatched. Germline V gene data show CDR1 as SQVTM and CDR2 as ANQGSEA. CDR3 length: 17 amino acids. CDR3 bases: TGCAGCGTTCTCCCGGGACTAGCGGGAGGGCTAGGGGATACGCAGTATTTT. Protein product: CSVLPGLAGGLGDTQYF.

The rearrangement uses TRBV18 and TRBJ1-4; 7 nucleotides align to TRBD1. The ends lost 0 bases at V and 5 bases at J; junction bases unmatched: 6. CDR1 and CDR2 (germline): KGHSH, LQKENI. The CDR3 length is 16 residues. CDR3 in DNA: TGTGCCAGCTCACCACCGAAGGGGACAGAGAATGAAAAACTGTTTTTT. Translating it yields CASSPPKGTENEKLFF.

The chain employs TRBV10-2 and TRBJ2-5; D is ambiguous. V was shortened by 2 bases and J by 4 bases, with 11 bases between the two germline ends. Germline lookup yields CDR1 WSHSY and CDR2 SAAADI. The CDR3 loop spans 14 amino acids. The CDR3 spells CASSEIAARETQYF. The CDR3 nucleotides are TGCGCCAGCAGTGAGATAGCCGCACGAGAGACCCAGTACTTC.

This chain joins TRBV5-8 and TRBJ1-6; D is undetermined. V was clipped by 0 bases and J by 14 bases, with 18 bases between them. CDR1 SGHTS and CDR2 YDEGEE come from the germline V gene. The CDR3 consists of 15 residues. DNA for the CDR3: TGTGCCAGCAGCTTGGAACAGCCTTATACCTTGTCCCTCCACTTT. Protein product: CASSLEQPYTLSLHF.

This clone has a handful of counts. CDR3 protein: CAISEGDRRSGNTIYF. In nucleotides, the CDR3 is TGTGCCATCAGTGAAGGGGACAGGCGCTCTGGAAACACCATATATTTT. The chain is built from TRBV10-3 and TRBJ1-3; TRBD1 matches 8 bases. Germline V gene lookup returns CDR1 ENHRY and CDR2 SYGVKD. Trimming cost V 3 bases and J 0 bases; bases outside gene matches: 4. The CDR3 is 16 residues long.

The rearrangement uses TRBV28 and TRBJ1-5; D possibly corresponds to TRBD1 (6 bases). Germline V gives CDR1 MDHEN, CDR2 SYDVKM. CDR3 length: 14 amino acids. V was cut by 3 bases and J by 3 bases, with 9 bases left in between. The CDR3 loop reads CASSLGHLNQPQHF. CDR3 DNA sequence: TGTGCCAGCAGTTTGGGACACCTCAATCAGCCCCAGCATTTT. Variable domain in full (rest from reference TRBV28 and TRBJ1-5): DVKVTQSSRYLVKRTGEKVFLECVQDMDHENMFWYRQDPGLGLRLIYFSYDVKMKEKGDIPEGYSVSREKKERFSLILESASTNQTSMYLCASSLGHLNQPQHFGDGTRLSIL.

This clone came up a few times. The chain joins TRBV2 to TRBJ1-1, with a possible D match to TRBD1 (5 bases). The CDR3 spans 15 residues. Per the germline V gene, CDR1 is SNHLY and CDR2 is FYNNEI. The V end lost 6 bases, the J end lost 6 bases, and 20 bases lay between the germline ends. CDR3 sequence reads: CASRTTLGRRAEAFF. In DNA, the CDR3 is TGTGCCAGCAGAACGACCCTGGGGCGTAGGGCTGAAGCTTTCTTT.

This clone has just one count. This rearrangement joins TRBV18 to TRBJ2-5; 8 positions agree with TRBD2. The J call may be mistaken, given a closer DNA end match to TRBJ2-7. CDR1 and CDR2 (germline): KGHSH, LQKENI. CDR3 size: 15 residues. DNA of the CDR3: TGTGCCAGCTCACCACGCCCGGGGGGGCAAGACGAGCAGTACTTC. It is translated as CASSPRPGGQDEQYF.

The chain joins TRBV28 to TRBJ2-5; TRBD1 matches 8 bases. Germline V gene lookup returns CDR1 MDHEN and CDR2 SYDVKM. CDR3 length equals 16 residues. J was trimmed by 0 bases and V by 7 bases; bases with no gene match: 10. CDR3 DNA sequence: TGTGCCAGCAACTCTCCGGGACAGGCCAACCAAGAGACCCAGTACTTC. Residues: CASNSPGQANQETQYF.

The V gene is TRBV6-1, the J gene TRBJ1-1; 8 nucleotides match TRBD1. V was pared by 4 bases and J by 0 bases, with 4 bases of the junction left unmatched. This CDR3 has 15 residues. Germline V gene sequence: CDR1 MNHNS, CDR2 SASEGT. The CDR3 sequence is CASSGQGTLNTEAFF. In DNA form, the CDR3 reads TGTGCCAGCAGTGGACAGGGGACCCTGAACACTGAAGCTTTCTTT.

The rearrangement links TRBV18 to TRBJ1-1; D ambiguous. Germline CDR1 is KGHSH and CDR2 is LQKENI. V lost 6 bases and J 0 bases, leaving 8 bases between the germline ends. The CDR3 has 13 amino acids. This chain's CDR3 is CASSGLLNTEAFF. The DNA of the CDR3 is TGTGCCAGCTCCGGACTCTTGAACACTGAAGCTTTCTTT.

The gene calls are TRBV30 and TRBJ1-5; 7 nucleotides align to TRBD1. The CDR3 covers 15 residues. CDR1 GTSNPN and CDR2 SVGIG come from the germline V gene (reference sequence). The ends lost 0 bases at V and 4 bases at J; junction bases unmatched: 6. The CDR3 bases are TGTGCCTGGAGTGTACGGGGGACAGCTAATCAGCCCCAGCATTTT. This gives the protein CAWSVRGTANQPQHF.

This clone was picked up a small number of times. The chain recombines TRBV5-4 with TRBJ1-1, with 9 bases identical to TRBD1. V dropped 4 bases and J dropped 6; count of bases not matched to a gene: 10. CDR1 is SGHNT and CDR2 is YYREEE in the germline V gene (reference sequence). CDR3 length: 15 amino acids. CDR3 DNA sequence: TGTGCCAGCAGCACGGGACAGGGTAAAAGGGCTGAAGCTTTCTTT. Translated, it gives CASSTGQGKRAEAFF.

V is TRBV9 and J is TRBJ2-7, with a weak D call TRBD2 (5 bases). Germline CDR1 reads SGDLS; CDR2 reads YYNGEE. The CDR3 covers 16 residues. The V and J ends lost 4 bases and 3 bases respectively, with 20 bases between them. The CDR3 protein is CASSPSFFGVNYEQYF. For the CDR3, the DNA is TGTGCCAGCAGCCCTAGCTTTTTTGGGGTAAACTACGAGCAGTACTTC.

V gene TRBV6-5 combines with J gene TRBJ2-5, with TRBD1 matching over 8 bases. Germline V gene data show CDR1 as MNHEY and CDR2 as SVGAGI. The CDR3 covers 13 residues. Trimming at V came to 6 bases and at J to 5 bases, leaving 5 bases not matched to a gene. CDR3 bases: TGTGCCAGCAGGCGACAGGGGTGGGAGACCCAGTACTTC. Its translation: CASRRQGWETQYF.

The CDR3: CASRSRGQTNTGELFF. In DNA, the CDR3 is TGTGCCAGCAGGAGTAGAGGACAAACGAACACCGGGGAGCTGTTTTTT. The rearrangement uses TRBV27 and TRBJ2-2; weak D call: TRBD1 (5 bases). The germline V gene has CDR1 MNHEY and CDR2 SMNVEV (reference sequence). This CDR3 is built from 16 residues. With 6 bases removed from V and 0 bases from J, the gap between germline ends came to 14 bases.

This clone appeared once. This CDR3 reads CASSEALQRIQETQYF. CDR3 DNA sequence: TGTGCCAGCAGTGAAGCGCTACAGCGGATCCAAGAGACCCAGTACTTC. J is TRBJ2-5 and V is TRBV6-1; D perhaps matches TRBD2 (5 bases). This CDR3 contains 16 residues. The germline V gene has CDR1 MNHNS and CDR2 SASEGT. Between the trimmed V and J ends, which lost 0 bases and 1 base, there was a span of 12 bases.

The CDR3 DNA follows: TGCAGCGTTGTTACGACTAGCGGGAGCGGCGCCTACAATGAGCAGTTCTTC. This codes for CSVVTTSGSGAYNEQFF. V is TRBV29-1 and J is TRBJ2-1; TRBD2 matches at 12 bases. The ends lost 4 bases at V and 2 bases at J; junction bases unmatched: 9. From germline, CDR1 is SQVTM and CDR2 ANQGSEA. The CDR3 length is 17 residues.

The chain combines TRBV10-3 with TRBJ2-3, with TRBD1 matching 9 bases. Unmatched junction bases numbered 6, after V lost 7 bases and J lost 4 bases. This CDR3 is built from 14 residues. Germline values: CDR1 ENHRY, CDR2 SYGVKD. The CDR3 spells CAITRTGEADTQYF. CDR3 DNA sequence: TGTGCCATCACCCGGACAGGGGAGGCAGATACGCAGTATTTT.

The sample holds a few counts of this clone. This rearrangement joins TRBV2 to TRBJ1-4, with D maybe TRBD1 (5 bases). Germline loops: CDR1 SNHLY, CDR2 FYNNEI. The V gene lost 7 bases and the J gene lost 8 bases, with 17 bases spanning the gap. CDR3 size: 14 residues. The CDR3 DNA reads TGTGCCAGCATTGGCGGGGGGGTCGGGGAAAAACTGTTTTTT. It translates to CASIGGGVGEKLFF.

Comments on this clone: This sample also contains other DNA sequences that code for the same CDR3. The chain uses TRBV6-1 and TRBJ1-6; D is possibly TRBD1 (6 bases). Trimming shortened V by 4 bases and J by 13 bases, and 23 bases separated the two germline ends. The germline V gene encodes CDR1 MNHNS and CDR2 SASEGT. The CDR3 consists of 16 residues. CDR3 nucleotides: TGTGCCAGCAGTGCTACTGGACAGAACATAGGATCCCCCCTCCACTTT. Translation gives CASSATGQNIGSPLHF.

The chain carries TRBV10-3 and TRBJ2-1; perhaps TRBD1 as D (6 bases). The CDR3 is 17 amino acids. Deletions cut 0 bases from V and 2 bases from J, with 14 bases between. Germline V gives CDR1 ENHRY, CDR2 SYGVKD. For the CDR3, the DNA is TGTGCCATCAGTGAGTCCTCGGGGAAGGGGGCCTACAATGAGCAGTTCTTC. This translates into CAISESSGKGAYNEQFF.